This T cell receptor (beta chain) came from a study of CD4 T cells in relation to SARS-CoV-2 and coronaviruses. Study overall: PBMCs were cultured with antigen for about eleven days before TCR beta sequencing.

Details on this clone: Its antigen is currently unknown.

V lost 1 base to trimming and J lost 4 bases, with 14 bases between them. Germline-derived CDR1 and CDR2 are MGHRA and YSYEKL. CDR3 length: 16 residues. Sequencing was performed with immunoSEQ multiplex PCR; in TCRdb, only in-frame clones are kept and a portion is missing. Among over 35,000 clones listed, about three quarters were seen once. Approximately 9 x 10^4 naive or memory CD4+ cells were cultured with CEF peptides for about 10 days. The V and J genes are TRBV4-1 and TRBJ2-1; D is unclear. The sequencing input was memory CD4+ T cells from PBMCs, cultured in vitro. This TCR was recovered from an adult with COVID-19. The DNA of the CDR3 is TGCGCCAGCAGCCAAGTTCATATACTTCAGTACAATGAGCAGTTCTTC. This encodes CASSQVHILQYNEQFF.